This T cell receptor beta chain appears in the sequencing data of a study of CXCR4 blockade with PD-1 therapy in pancreatic cancer. Study-wide findings and caveats: Convergent selection by common tumor antigens was suggested by nucleotide rearrangement counts. Tumors were clonally expanded, mean around 0.14 versus 0.05 in healthy blood. Only TCRbeta chains were sequenced here.

About this clone: Its antigen is unidentified.

The CDR3 runs 15 residues. J gave up 1 base and V 3 bases, and 7 bases lay outside the gene matches. Looked up from germline, CDR1 is GTSNPN and CDR2 is SVGIG (reference sequence). Assay: immunoSEQ multiplex PCR; the TCRdb copy retains only in-frame clones and omits some. The data show about 5,200 clones, less than 50% seen once. This sequence originates from a human donor with pancreatic ductal adenocarcinoma. V is TRBV30 and J is TRBJ1-1, with TRBD1 identical over 8 bases. Sample: tumor tissue. The CDR3, as DNA: TGTGCCTGGAGGGCCATCGACAGGGGGAACACTGAAGCTTTCTTT. This sequence encodes CAWRAIDRGNTEAFF.